This TCR beta chain was sequenced in a study of cytomegalovirus exposure and HLA in healthy donors. Study at large: From 150 million to 200 million T cells, an earlier analysis saw roughly 100 million unique TCR beta sequences.

A multiplex PCR was run with 60 Vbeta primers and 13 Jbeta primers. Clones were sequenced by immunoSEQ multiplex PCR, and TCRdb holds only the in-frame ones, with some missing. In the table there are over 95,000 clones, about 80% of which are singletons. The V end lost 1 base, the J end lost 5 bases, and 17 bases lay between the germline ends. The germline V gene has CDR1 MGHRA and CDR2 YSYEKL. The CDR3 is made up of 17 amino acids. Findings and limits, study-wide: Most TCR beta V segments were productive about 87% or about 30% of the time in an earlier analysis. TRBV6-2, TRBV6-3 and some other V segments were excluded as indistinguishable.

Regarding this clone: The antigen is not known.

The sequence derives from a woman in her 40s in good health and CMV-seropositive. This sequence joins TRBV4-1 and TRBJ1-4; weak D call: TRBD1 (6 bases). Sequenced sample: PBMCs. In DNA form, the CDR3 reads TGCGCCAGCAGCCAAGCTCCCTCCGTACAGGGAAATGAAAAACTGTTTTTT. Its protein product is CASSQAPSVQGNEKLFF.